This T cell receptor (beta chain) came from a study of cytomegalovirus exposure and HLA in healthy donors. Overall study results and limits: A few chains tied to CMV proved CMV antigen-specific in vitro. High sensitivity and specificity were reportedly achieved when the classifier diagnosed cytomegalovirus status. Associated with cytomegalovirus, according to the listing, were some 180 TCR beta chains.

Regarding this clone: Antigen specificity is unknown.

The PCR employed 60 Vbeta primers together with 13 Jbeta primers. The protocol was immunoSEQ multiplex PCR, while the TCRdb copy is restricted to in-frame clones and leaves out a portion. The table shows about 94,000 clones, with about 62% occurring only once. Germline V CDR1 and CDR2: MNHEY, SMNVEV (reference sequence). CDR3 length: 13 residues. Trimming at V came to 8 bases and at J to 2 bases, leaving 5 bases not matched to a gene. Sequenced: PBMCs. This chain uses TRBV27 with TRBJ2-7, with TRBD1 matching over 8 bases. The clonotype was recovered from a young man in good health and CMV-seronegative. The CDR3 nucleotides read TGTGCCAGCTCCGGACAGGGAACCTACGAGCAGTACTTC. It is translated as CASSGQGTYEQYF.